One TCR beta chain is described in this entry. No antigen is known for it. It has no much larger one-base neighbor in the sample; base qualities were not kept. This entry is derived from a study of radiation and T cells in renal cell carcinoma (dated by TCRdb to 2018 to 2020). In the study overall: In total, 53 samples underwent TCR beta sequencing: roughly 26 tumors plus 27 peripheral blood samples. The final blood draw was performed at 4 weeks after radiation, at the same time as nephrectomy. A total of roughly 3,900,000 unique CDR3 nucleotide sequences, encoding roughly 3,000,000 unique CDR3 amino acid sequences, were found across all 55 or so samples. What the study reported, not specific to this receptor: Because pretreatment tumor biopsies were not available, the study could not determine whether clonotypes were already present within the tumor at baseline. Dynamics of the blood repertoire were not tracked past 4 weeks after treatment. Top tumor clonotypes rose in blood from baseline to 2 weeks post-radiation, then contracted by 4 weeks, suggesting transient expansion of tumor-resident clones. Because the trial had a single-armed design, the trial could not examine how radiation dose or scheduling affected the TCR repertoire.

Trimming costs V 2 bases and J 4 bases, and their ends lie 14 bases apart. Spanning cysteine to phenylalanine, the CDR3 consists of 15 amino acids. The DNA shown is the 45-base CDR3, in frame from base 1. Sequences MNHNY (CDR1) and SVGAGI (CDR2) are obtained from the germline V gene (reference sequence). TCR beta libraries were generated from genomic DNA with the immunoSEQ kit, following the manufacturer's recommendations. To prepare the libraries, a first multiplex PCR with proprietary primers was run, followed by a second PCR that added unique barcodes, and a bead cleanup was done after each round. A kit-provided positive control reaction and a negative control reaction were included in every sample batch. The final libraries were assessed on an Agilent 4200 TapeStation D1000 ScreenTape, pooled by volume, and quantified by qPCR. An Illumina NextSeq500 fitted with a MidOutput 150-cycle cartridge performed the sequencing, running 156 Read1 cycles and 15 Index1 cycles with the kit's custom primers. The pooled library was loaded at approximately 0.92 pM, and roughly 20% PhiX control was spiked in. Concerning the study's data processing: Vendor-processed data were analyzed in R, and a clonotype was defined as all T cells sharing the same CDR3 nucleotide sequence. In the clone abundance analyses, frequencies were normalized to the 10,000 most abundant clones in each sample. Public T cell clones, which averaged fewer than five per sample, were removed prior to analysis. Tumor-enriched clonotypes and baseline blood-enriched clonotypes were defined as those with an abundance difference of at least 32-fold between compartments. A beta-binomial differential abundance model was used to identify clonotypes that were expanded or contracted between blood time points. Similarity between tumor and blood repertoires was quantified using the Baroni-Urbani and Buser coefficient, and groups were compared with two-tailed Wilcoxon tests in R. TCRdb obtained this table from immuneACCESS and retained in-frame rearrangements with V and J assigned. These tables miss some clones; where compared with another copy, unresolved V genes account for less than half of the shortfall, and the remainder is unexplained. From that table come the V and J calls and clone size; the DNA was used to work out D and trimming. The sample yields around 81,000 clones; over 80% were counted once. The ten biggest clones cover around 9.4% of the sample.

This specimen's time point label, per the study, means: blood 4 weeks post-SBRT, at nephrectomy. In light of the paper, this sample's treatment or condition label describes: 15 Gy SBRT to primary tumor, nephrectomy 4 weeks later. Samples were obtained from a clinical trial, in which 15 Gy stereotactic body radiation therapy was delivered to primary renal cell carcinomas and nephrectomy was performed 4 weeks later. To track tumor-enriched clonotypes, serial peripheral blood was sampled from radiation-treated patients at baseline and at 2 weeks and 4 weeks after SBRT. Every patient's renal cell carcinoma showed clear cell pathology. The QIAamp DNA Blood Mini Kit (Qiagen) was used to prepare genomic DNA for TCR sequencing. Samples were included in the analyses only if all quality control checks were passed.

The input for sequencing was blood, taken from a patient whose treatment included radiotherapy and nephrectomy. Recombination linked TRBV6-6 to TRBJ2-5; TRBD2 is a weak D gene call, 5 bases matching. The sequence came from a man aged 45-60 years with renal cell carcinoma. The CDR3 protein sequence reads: CASSYPGTGVETQYF. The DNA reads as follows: TGTGCCAGCAGTTACCCCGGTACCGGGGTAGAGACCCAGTACTTC.